This T cell receptor (beta chain) derives from a study of T cells in Graves' hyperthyroidism and ophthalmopathy. Exclusion of a patient resulted from uncontrolled infection, other autoimmune disease, pregnancy or lactation. The germline V and J ends were trimmed by 3 bases and 7 bases, with 11 bases remaining between them. This CDR3 comprises 13 residues. From germline, CDR1 is KGHDR and CDR2 SFDVKD. This clonotype was observed many times. Its antigen is currently unknown. Whole-study findings and limits: Ophthalmopathy and stable hyperthyroidism were told apart by a 13 V-J model. Expanded thyroid clonotypes (above 0.001) were mostly also found in blood.

Amplification yielded TCR beta CDR3 regions, with RNA transcripts as the source. HTBI primers drove first-round RT-PCR of the TCR CDR3. TCRdb independently ran MiXCR on the multiplex PCR reads; one entry per CDR3 protein. The sample shows 500,000 to 800,000 distinct CDR3 sequences, just under 45% of them seen only once. What was sequenced was peripheral blood or thyroid tissue (not recorded which). This TCR was recovered from an adult man with Graves' disease, either hyperthyroidism or ophthalmopathy (not recorded which). This chain connects TRBV24-1 to TRBJ1-2; D possibly corresponds to TRBD1 (5 bases). The CDR3: CATSDPRGVGYTF. The CDR3 nucleotides are TGTGCCACCAGTGATCCCAGAGGGGTTGGCTACACCTTC.